One sample yielded the 20 T cell receptor beta chains listed below, sequenced in a study of response to subunit inactivated influenza vaccine. TCRdb processed the RT-PCR reads anew with MiXCR; each CDR3 protein has one entry. The sample shows almost 600,000 distinct CDR3 sequences, less than 15% of them seen only once. The sample was PBMCs from blood, taken 11 to 12 days after vaccination. These receptors were taken from a man between 50 and 59 years old who received an inactivated influenza vaccine.

This clonotype was seen a handful of times. V usage is TRBV4-2 and J usage is TRBJ1-2, with 12 bases lining up with TRBD1. V gave up 1 base and J gave up 4 bases; unmatched junction bases: 13. From germline, CDR1 is LGHNA and CDR2 YNFKEQ. The length of the CDR3 is 19 residues. CDR3 region: CASSQGIPGQGAFSYGYTF. CDR3 coding DNA: TGTGCCAGCAGCCAAGGGATCCCGGGACAGGGGGCTTTTAGCTATGGCTACACCTTC.

The chain couples TRBV7-8 to TRBJ2-5; D possibly corresponds to TRBD2 (5 bases). Trimming left V 5 bases short and J 2 bases short, with 15 bases between. The germline gives CDR1 SGHVS, CDR2 FQNEAQ. The CDR3 sequence is 15 residues long. CDR3 in DNA: TGTGCCAGCAGCCTCTACGGAGGCAGGCAAGAGACCCAGTACTTC. Protein sequence: CASSLYGGRQETQYF.

The sample holds a few counts of this clonotype. The gene calls are TRBV24-1 and TRBJ2-3, with D maybe TRBD2 (6 bases). The CDR3 covers 14 residues. Trimming stripped 6 bases from V and 2 bases from J, with 11 bases between. Germline assignment: CDR1 KGHDR and CDR2 SFDVKD. CDR3 region: CATSSGGSTDTQYF. The DNA for the CDR3 is TGTGCCACCAGTTCCGGGGGTTCCACAGATACGCAGTATTTT.

The chain carries TRBV12-3 or TRBV12-4 and TRBJ2-3, with a weak D call TRBD2 (5 bases). The length of the CDR3 is 12 residues. V dropped 2 bases and J dropped 14 bases, with 14 bases sitting between them. The CDR3: CASSLPGPGLYF. CDR3 coding DNA: TGTGCCAGCAGTTTACCGGGCCCGGGGTTGTATTTT.

A few counts support this clonotype. This sequence joins TRBV7-9 and TRBJ2-3, with D perhaps TRBD1 (5 bases). V was cut by 5 bases and J by 6 bases, with 15 bases left in between. This CDR3 contains 14 residues. Germline-derived CDR1 and CDR2 are SEHNR and FQNEAQ (reference sequence). Written as DNA, the CDR3 is TGTGCCAGCAGCGCCTTTTCAGGGATGGATACGCAGTATTTT. Translated, it gives CASSAFSGMDTQYF.

The sample holds a few counts of this clonotype. V is TRBV7-8 and J is TRBJ2-6; D is unresolved. V lost 0 bases and J 6 bases, leaving 9 bases between the germline ends. The CDR3 has 15 amino acids. The germline V gene encodes CDR1 SGHVS and CDR2 FQNEAQ. The CDR3 region is CASSLAMVEANVLTF. CDR3 bases: TGTGCCAGCAGCTTAGCGATGGTTGAGGCCAACGTCCTGACTTTC.

The gene calls are TRBV4-3 and TRBJ2-3; 10 nucleotides agree with TRBD1. CDR1 and CDR2 from the germline V gene are LGHNA and YSLEER. This CDR3 region has 15 residues. V shed 4 bases and J 2 bases; nucleotides not matched to a gene: 3. CDR3 sequence reads: CASSRDRGLTDTQYF. DNA of the CDR3: TGCGCCAGCAGCCGGGACAGGGGCCTCACAGATACGCAGTATTTT.

J is TRBJ2-3 and V is TRBV5-1, with 7 bases fitting TRBD1. With V trimmed by 4 bases and J by 2 bases, 4 bases remained unmatched. The CDR3 contains 14 residues. CDR1 is SGHRS and CDR2 is YFSETQ in the germline V gene. The CDR3 loop reads CASSVDRNTDTQYF. CDR3 DNA sequence: TGCGCCAGCAGCGTGGACAGGAACACAGATACGCAGTATTTT. Complete variable domain (other parts from reference TRBV5-1 and TRBJ2-3): KAGVTQTPRYLIKTRGQQVTLSCSPISGHRSVSWYQQTPGQGLQFLFEYFSETQRNKGNFPGRFSGRQFSNSRSEMNVSTLELGDSALYLCASSVDRNTDTQYFGPGTRLTVL.

A remark on this clonotype: An end of the junction differs from the germline gene, which may be a read error. The CDR3 DNA follows: TGTGCCAGCAGCCTTACCTACGAGGAGTACTTC. It translates to CASSLTYEEYF. V gene TRBV5-5 combines with J gene TRBJ2-7; the D is unclear. This CDR3 contains 11 residues. Germline lookup yields CDR1 SGHKS and CDR2 YYEKEE (reference sequence).

This clonotype was recorded a few times. This rearrangement joins TRBV15 to TRBJ2-1, with D possibly TRBD1 on 5 matching bases. The germline gives CDR1 LNHNV, CDR2 YYDKDF (reference sequence). V dropped 1 base and J dropped 5 bases, with 9 bases sitting between them. The CDR3 loop spans 14 amino acids. CDR3 residues: CATSRAEGDNEQFF. CDR3 DNA: TGTGCCACCAGCAGAGCTGAAGGGGACAATGAGCAGTTCTTC. The full variable domain, rest sourced from reference TRBV15 and TRBJ2-1, is DAMVIQNPRYQVTQFGKPVTLSCSQTLNHNVMYWYQQKSSQAPKLLFHYYDKDFNNEADTPDNFQSRRPNTSFCFLDIRSPGLGDTAMYLCATSRAEGDNEQFFGPGTRLTVL.

The chain joins TRBV6-2 or TRBV6-3 to TRBJ2-4; possible D gene TRBD1, 5 bases. CDR1 is MNHEY, CDR2 SVGEGT, per germline. Trimming pared 5 bases from V and 0 bases from J, leaving 14 bases between. The CDR3 totals 16 residues. The CDR3 loop is CASSRTGDLAKNIQYF. Written as DNA, the CDR3 is TGTGCCAGCAGTCGTACAGGAGATCTAGCCAAAAACATTCAGTACTTC.

This chain uses TRBV4-3 with TRBJ2-3, with 10 bases that match TRBD2. Germline CDR1 and CDR2: LGHNA and YSLEER. This CDR3 spans 17 amino acids. V lost 0 bases, J lost 2 bases, and 5 bases stayed unmatched. CDR3 bases: TGCGCCAGCAGCCAAGACCCTAGCGGGGGAGTCACAGATACGCAGTATTTT. Translation gives CASSQDPSGGVTDTQYF.

The chain couples TRBV4-1 to TRBJ2-7, with D perhaps matching TRBD1 or TRBD2 (6 bases each). Germline lookup yields CDR1 MGHRA and CDR2 YSYEKL. V shed 0 bases and J shed 7 bases, with 13 bases lying between them. The CDR3 loop spans 14 amino acids. The CDR3: CASSQDRGGPEQYF. The CDR3 DNA reads as TGCGCCAGCAGCCAAGATCGTGGGGGGCCTGAGCAGTACTTC.

The gene calls are TRBV14 and TRBJ1-2, with a weak D call TRBD1 (5 bases). Germline-derived CDR1 and CDR2 are SGHDN and FVKESK. The ends were cut back, 5 bases at V and 7 bases at J, with 20 bases in the middle. The CDR3 extends over 15 amino acids. CDR3 sequence: CASSSAGRTTIGYTF. As DNA, the CDR3 is TGTGCCAGCAGCTCCGCGGGACGCACCACTATTGGCTACACCTTC.

The rearrangement joins TRBV7-9 to TRBJ2-7; 7 bases align to TRBD2. The CDR3 covers 16 residues. The germline V gene has CDR1 SEHNR and CDR2 FQNEAQ (reference sequence). After removal of 5 bases from V and 3 bases from J, the junction contained 13 bases not matched to a gene. DNA for the CDR3: TGTGCCAGCAGCGACGAGCGGGAAAGGGGTTACTACGAGCAGTACTTC. This translates into CASSDERERGYYEQYF.

The CDR3 DNA is TGTGCCAGCAGTTTATTGCGGGGGCTAGAAAACACCATATATTTT. Its translation is CASSLLRGLENTIYF. The genes are TRBV12-3 or TRBV12-4 and TRBJ1-3; D possibly corresponds to TRBD1 (6 bases). V was pared by 2 bases and J by 6 bases, with 14 bases between. The CDR3 spans 15 residues.

This clonotype has only a few counts. V and J are TRBV29-1 and TRBJ2-3; D is undetermined. Germline V CDR1 and CDR2: SQVTM, ANQGSEA. V lost 3 bases and J 4 bases, leaving 14 bases between the germline ends. The CDR3 is 14 residues long. CDR3 protein: CSVEPVYEADTQYF. The CDR3, as DNA: TGCAGCGTTGAGCCCGTGTACGAGGCAGATACGCAGTATTTT.

The rearrangement uses TRBV14 and TRBJ2-1; D remains ambiguous. This CDR3 contains 17 residues. V dropped 3 bases and J dropped 4 bases, with 19 bases sitting between them. CDR1 is SGHDN and CDR2 is FVKESK in the germline V gene. The CDR3 spells CASSQFTHSVGYNEQFF. The CDR3 DNA is TGTGCCAGCAGCCAGTTTACTCACTCGGTCGGTTACAATGAGCAGTTCTTC.

This clonotype ranks as medium-sized. The chain carries TRBV28 and TRBJ2-2; TRBD2 matches at 11 bases. J lost 5 bases, V lost 3 bases, and 2 bases had no gene match. Looked up from germline, CDR1 is MDHEN and CDR2 is SYDVKM. The CDR3 runs to 15 residues. The CDR3 nucleotides read TGTGCCAGCAGTTTTTGGACTAGCGGGACCGGGGAGCTGTTTTTT. As protein: CASSFWTSGTGELFF.

This clonotype was found many times. The rearrangement joins TRBV5-5 to TRBJ2-1; the D gene is possibly TRBD1 (5 bases). V was trimmed by 1 base and J by 6 bases, leaving 8 bases between them. Germline CDR1 SGHKS, CDR2 YYEKEE (reference sequence). The CDR3 covers 13 residues. CDR3 in amino acids: CASSLWGSNEQFF. The CDR3 nucleotides read TGTGCCAGCAGCTTGTGGGGCTCCAATGAGCAGTTCTTC. Complete variable domain (other parts from reference TRBV5-5 and TRBJ2-1): DAGVTQSPTHLIKTRGQQVTLRCSPISGHKSVSWYQQVLGQGPQFIFQYYEKEERGRGNFPDRFSARQFPNYSSELNVNALLLGDSALYLCASSLWGSNEQFFGPGTRLTVL.